The 23 T cell receptor beta chains presented below share a single source sample, sequenced in a study of T cell responses to AZD1222 COVID-19 vaccine. The repertoire was sequenced with immunoSEQ multiplex PCR; TCRdb's copy has only in-frame clones and lacks some. The sample consists of about 110,000 clones, about 90% of them appearing once. The specimen comprised peripheral blood, sampled 28 days after the second AZD1222 dose. These receptors were taken from an adult who received the AZD1222 COVID-19 vaccine.

V and J are TRBV18 and TRBJ2-3, with D possibly being TRBD1 or TRBD2 (5 bases each). This CDR3 region has 17 residues. Between the trimmed V and J ends, which lost 2 bases and 0 bases, there was a span of 15 bases. Germline-derived CDR1 and CDR2 are KGHSH and LQKENI. CDR3 protein: CASSPNQGGPSTDTQYF. The CDR3 DNA follows: TGTGCCAGCTCACCAAATCAGGGCGGGCCTAGCACAGATACGCAGTATTTT.

This clone was observed a few times. The rearrangement links TRBV6-5 to TRBJ1-2, with TRBD1 identical over 7 bases. J lost 4 bases, V lost 6 bases, and 2 bases had no gene match. CDR1 and CDR2 from the germline V gene are MNHEY and SVGAGI. The CDR3 is 12 amino acids. CDR3 loop: CASSRQGYGYTF. The CDR3 DNA reads TGTGCCAGCAGCCGACAGGGCTATGGCTACACCTTC.

CDR3 sequence (DNA): TGTGCCAGCAGGGGAGGCCCCCGAGACTATGGCTACACCTTC. Residues: CASRGGPRDYGYTF. V and J are TRBV2 and TRBJ1-2; D not resolved. CDR1 and CDR2 (germline): SNHLY, FYNNEI. The CDR3 loop spans 14 amino acids. V was clipped by 6 bases and J by 3 bases, with 14 bases between them.

This rearrangement joins TRBV5-1 to TRBJ1-5; TRBD1 matches at 7 bases. This CDR3 is 15 amino acids long. The J segment lost 2 bases and the V segment lost 2 bases, leaving 4 bases of the junction unmatched. Germline V gives CDR1 SGHRS, CDR2 YFSETQ. The DNA for the CDR3 is TGCGCCAGCAGCTTCGACGGACAGGGCAATCAGCCCCAGCATTTT. Its protein product is CASSFDGQGNQPQHF.

This clone was seen a single time. The chain links TRBV5-6 to TRBJ1-2; possible D gene TRBD1, 6 bases. The germline V gene encodes CDR1 SGHDT and CDR2 YYEEEE. The CDR3 contains 14 residues. The V gene lost 3 bases and the J gene lost 1 base, with 10 bases spanning the gap. In nucleotides, the CDR3 is TGTGCCAGCAGCTATGGACAGCGTAACTATGGCTACACCTTC. Its translation: CASSYGQRNYGYTF.

This clone was counted a single time. The chain uses TRBV19 and TRBJ1-5; tentative D call: TRBD1 (5 bases). This CDR3 region has 14 residues. Trimming pared 2 bases from V and 5 bases from J, leaving 10 bases between. From germline, CDR1 is LNHDA and CDR2 SQIVND (reference sequence). CDR3 protein: CASSIQGNYQPQHF. The CDR3, as DNA: TGTGCCAGTAGTATACAGGGAAATTATCAGCCCCAGCATTTT.

This chain uses TRBV2 with TRBJ2-3; TRBD2 matches 7 bases. The length of the CDR3 is 16 residues. Germline-derived CDR1 and CDR2 are SNHLY and FYNNEI. Germline trimming cut 1 base from V and 2 bases from J; bases unmatched to any gene: 6. The CDR3 nucleotides are TGTGCCAGCAGTGAAGGTGGGAGGGCCCTCACAGATACGCAGTATTTT. Translated, it gives CASSEGGRALTDTQYF.

The rearrangement uses TRBV30 and TRBJ2-7, with a possible D match to TRBD1 (6 bases). CDR3 length: 13 residues. V lost 3 bases and J 2 bases, leaving 11 bases between the germline ends. Germline assignment: CDR1 GTSNPN and CDR2 SVGIG (reference sequence). Here the CDR3 reads CAWSTGTAYEQYF. For the CDR3, the DNA is TGTGCCTGGAGCACAGGGACCGCCTACGAGCAGTACTTC. Full variable domain (outside the CDR3, taken from reference TRBV30 and TRBJ2-7): SQTIHQWPATLVQPVGSPLSLECTVEGTSNPNLYWYRQAAGRGLQLLFYSVGIGQISSEVPQNLSASRPQDRQFILSSKKLLLSDSGFYLCAWSTGTAYEQYFGPGTRLTVT.

The chain has TRBV27 and TRBJ1-3; 7 bases map to TRBD1. The V segment lost 6 bases and the J segment 3 bases; nucleotides outside the gene matches: 11. The CDR3 length is 16 residues. Germline lookup yields CDR1 MNHEY and CDR2 SMNVEV (reference sequence). For the CDR3, the DNA is TGTGCCAGCAGACCCACAGGGAACAGGGGTGGAAACACCATATATTTT. This sequence encodes CASRPTGNRGGNTIYF.

The CDR3 nucleotides read TGTGCCAGCAGCGTAGAGCCAGGGAACACTGAAGCTTTCTTT. Translating gives CASSVEPGNTEAFF. The chain recombines TRBV9 with TRBJ1-1; no clear D gene. The V gene's germline CDR1 is SGDLS and CDR2 YYNGEE. V lost 0 bases, J lost 1 base, and 7 bases lay in between. There are 14 residues in the CDR3.

This clone was picked up one time. The chain joins TRBV5-4 to TRBJ1-2; TRBD1 might be the D (5 bases). The germline gives CDR1 SGHNT, CDR2 YYREEE (reference sequence). Trimming took off 0 bases at V and 8 bases at J, with 14 bases between the two ends. The CDR3 has 14 amino acids. CDR3 nucleotides: TGTGCCAGCAGCTTGGCCGGGGGAGTAGGGGGCTACACCTTC. This encodes CASSLAGGVGGYTF.

The chain carries TRBV6-1 and TRBJ2-3, with TRBD2 identical over 11 bases. CDR1 is MNHNS, CDR2 SASEGT, per germline. The junction had 3 bases not matched to a gene; V was cut back by 3 bases and J by 4 bases. CDR3 length: 15 amino acids. The CDR3 protein is CASSEASGRPDTQYF. Written as DNA, the CDR3 is TGTGCCAGCAGTGAGGCTAGCGGGAGGCCAGATACGCAGTATTTT.

The CDR3 is CASSLGIWGDTGELFF. DNA for the CDR3: TGTGCCAGCAGCTTGGGGATCTGGGGGGACACCGGGGAGCTGTTTTTT. The chain employs TRBV11-3 and TRBJ2-2; D perhaps matches TRBD2 (6 bases). Trimming took 3 bases from V and 3 from J, leaving 14 bases between them. Germline CDR1 is SGHNT and CDR2 is YENEEA. The length of the CDR3 is 16 residues.

This chain connects TRBV6-2 or TRBV6-3 to TRBJ1-4, with unresolved D. Trimming removed 2 bases at V and 5 bases at J, with 9 bases between. Looked up from germline, CDR1 is MNHEY and CDR2 is SVGEGT. The CDR3 has 14 residues. Here the CDR3 reads CASSYLSANEKLFF. For the CDR3, the DNA is TGTGCCAGCAGTTACCTTTCGGCAAATGAAAAACTGTTTTTT.

This clone was detected only a few times. The chain couples TRBV9 to TRBJ1-4; perhaps TRBD1 as D (5 bases). The germline CDR1 and CDR2 sequences are SGDLS and YYNGEE. This CDR3 is 13 amino acids long. V shed 4 bases and J shed 7 bases, with 11 bases lying between them. The CDR3 is CASSSRDGEKLFF. As DNA, the CDR3 is TGTGCCAGCAGCTCCCGGGACGGTGAAAAACTGTTTTTT.

The rearrangement links TRBV7-9 to TRBJ1-3, with a tentative D call TRBD1 (5 bases). From germline, CDR1 is SEHNR and CDR2 FQNEAQ (reference sequence). This CDR3 contains 15 residues. V shed 5 bases and J shed 0 bases, with 11 bases lying between them. The CDR3 is CASSLDRHSGNTIYF. CDR3 DNA: TGTGCCAGCAGCCTAGACAGACACTCTGGAAACACCATATATTTT.

The rearrangement joins TRBV9 to TRBJ1-1; 8 bases are a match to TRBD1. This CDR3 region has 14 residues. Germline V gene sequence: CDR1 SGDLS, CDR2 YYNGEE. Trimming at V came to 4 bases and at J to 4 bases, leaving 6 bases not matched to a gene. CDR3 coding DNA: TGTGCCAGCAGCTCCAGGGGGCATATCACTGAAGCTTTCTTT. Translated: CASSSRGHITEAFF.

V gene TRBV2 combines with J gene TRBJ1-5; D is undetermined. In germline, CDR1 is SNHLY, CDR2 FYNNEI. This CDR3 comprises 16 residues. Deletions cut 8 bases from V and 0 bases from J, with 17 bases between. CDR3 in amino acids: CASAGPWPDSNQPQHF. The CDR3 DNA sequence: TGTGCCAGCGCCGGGCCCTGGCCAGATAGCAATCAGCCCCAGCATTTT.

The sample holds a few counts of this clone. The chain is built from TRBV6-2 or TRBV6-3 and TRBJ1-5; 10 nucleotides align to TRBD1. CDR1 is MNHEY, CDR2 SVGEGT, per germline. V lost 2 bases to trimming and J lost 6 bases; unmatched junction nucleotides: 7. There are 16 residues in the CDR3. The CDR3 nucleotides are TGTGCCAGCAGTTACGTAACCGGGACAGGGGCTCAGCCCCAGCATTTT. Translation: CASSYVTGTGAQPQHF.

The chain employs TRBV11-2 and TRBJ1-2; D is unresolved. Germline-derived CDR1 and CDR2 are SGHAT and FQNNGV. The CDR3 is made up of 12 amino acids. V lost 5 bases and J lost 4, with 8 bases in between. CDR3 sequence reads: CASSNTGYGYTF. CDR3 nucleotides: TGTGCCAGCAGCAATACCGGCTATGGCTACACCTTC. The whole variable domain, remainder taken from reference TRBV11-2 and TRBJ1-2, is EAGVAQSPRYKIIEKRQSVAFWCNPISGHATLYWYQQILGQGPKLLIQFQNNGVVDDSQLPKDRFSAERLKGVDSTLKIQPAKLEDSAVYLCASSNTGYGYTFGSGTRLTVV.

The chain carries TRBV13 and TRBJ1-2; 7 positions match TRBD1. Trimming at V came to 5 bases and at J to 4 bases, leaving 4 bases not matched to a gene. CDR1 and CDR2 from the germline V gene are PRHDT and FYEKMQ (reference sequence). The CDR3 is made up of 13 amino acids. CDR3 coding DNA: TGTGCCAGCAGCCAAGGGACAGTCTATGGCTACACCTTC. It translates to CASSQGTVYGYTF.

CDR3 nucleotides: TGCGCCAGCTCCTACTTCAGGGTCGACACTGAAGCTTTCTTT. Residues: CASSYFRVDTEAFF. The chain couples TRBV5-1 to TRBJ1-1, with a weak D call TRBD1 (5 bases). Trimming cost V 7 bases and J 3 bases, with 16 bases left between them. The germline CDR1 and CDR2 sequences are SGHRS and YFSETQ. The CDR3 extends over 14 amino acids. Combining the CDR3 with reference TRBV5-1 and TRBJ1-1 gives the whole variable domain KAGVTQTPRYLIKTRGQQVTLSCSPISGHRSVSWYQQTPGQGLQFLFEYFSETQRNKGNFPGRFSGRQFSNSRSEMNVSTLELGDSALYLCASSYFRVDTEAFFGQGTRLTVV.

This clone was found once. V usage is TRBV18 and J usage is TRBJ1-6; D perhaps matches TRBD1 (6 bases). CDR1 is KGHSH, CDR2 LQKENI, per germline. This CDR3 is 16 amino acids long. V gave up 4 bases and J gave up 5 bases, with 15 bases separating them. The CDR3 bases are TGTGCCAGCTCACGGTTTCAGGGGAAAGATAATTCACCCCTCCACTTT. This gives the protein CASSRFQGKDNSPLHF.